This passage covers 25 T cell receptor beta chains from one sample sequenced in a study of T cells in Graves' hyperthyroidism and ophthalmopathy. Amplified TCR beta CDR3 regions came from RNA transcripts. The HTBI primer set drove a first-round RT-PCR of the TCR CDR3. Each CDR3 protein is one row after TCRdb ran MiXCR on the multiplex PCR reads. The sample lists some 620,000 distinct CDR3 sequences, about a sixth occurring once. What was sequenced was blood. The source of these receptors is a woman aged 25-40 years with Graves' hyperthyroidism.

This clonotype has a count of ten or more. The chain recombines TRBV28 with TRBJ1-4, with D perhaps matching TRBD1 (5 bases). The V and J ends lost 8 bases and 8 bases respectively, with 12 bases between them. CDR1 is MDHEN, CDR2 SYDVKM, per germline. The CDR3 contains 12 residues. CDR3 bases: TGTGCCAGCGCAGGGTCACAAGAAAAACTGTTTTTT. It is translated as CASAGSQEKLFF.

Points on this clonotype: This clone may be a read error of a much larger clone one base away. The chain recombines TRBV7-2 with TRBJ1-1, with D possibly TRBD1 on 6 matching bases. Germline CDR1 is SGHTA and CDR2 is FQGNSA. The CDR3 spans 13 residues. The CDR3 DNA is TGTGCCTGCAGCTTTCGACAGGACACTGAAGCTTTCTTT. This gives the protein CACSFRQDTEAFF.

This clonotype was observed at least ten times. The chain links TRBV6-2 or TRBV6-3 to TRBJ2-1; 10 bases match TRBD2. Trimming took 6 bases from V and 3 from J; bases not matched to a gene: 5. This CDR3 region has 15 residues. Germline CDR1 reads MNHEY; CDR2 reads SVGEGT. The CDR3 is CASRGTSGNYNEQFF. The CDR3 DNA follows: TGTGCCAGCAGGGGCACTAGCGGGAACTACAATGAGCAGTTCTTC.

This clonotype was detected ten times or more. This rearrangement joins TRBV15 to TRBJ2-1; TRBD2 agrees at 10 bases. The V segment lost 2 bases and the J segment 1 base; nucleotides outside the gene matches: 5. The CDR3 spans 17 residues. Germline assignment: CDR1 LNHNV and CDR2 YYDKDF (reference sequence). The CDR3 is CATSRRIAGGSYNEQFF. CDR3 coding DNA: TGTGCCACCAGCAGACGTATAGCGGGAGGATCCTACAATGAGCAGTTCTTC.

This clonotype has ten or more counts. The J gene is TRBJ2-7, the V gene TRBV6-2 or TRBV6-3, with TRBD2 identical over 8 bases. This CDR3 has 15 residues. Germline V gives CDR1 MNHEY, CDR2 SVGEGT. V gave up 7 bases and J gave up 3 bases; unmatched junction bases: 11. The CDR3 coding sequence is TGTGCCAGCACGGGAGGGGCTATCCCCATCTACGAGCAGTACTTC. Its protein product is CASTGGAIPIYEQYF.

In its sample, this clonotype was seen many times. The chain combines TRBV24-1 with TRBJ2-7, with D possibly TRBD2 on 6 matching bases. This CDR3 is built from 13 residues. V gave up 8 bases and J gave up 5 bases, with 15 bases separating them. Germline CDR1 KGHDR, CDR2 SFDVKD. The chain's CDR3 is CATTHGRNNEQYF. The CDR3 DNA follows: TGTGCCACCACTCACGGGAGAAACAACGAGCAGTACTTC.

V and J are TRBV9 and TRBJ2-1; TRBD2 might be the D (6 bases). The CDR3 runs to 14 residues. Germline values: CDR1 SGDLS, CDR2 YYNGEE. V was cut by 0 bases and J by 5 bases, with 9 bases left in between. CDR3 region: CASSVAGANNEQFF. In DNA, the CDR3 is TGTGCCAGCAGCGTAGCGGGAGCCAACAATGAGCAGTTCTTC.

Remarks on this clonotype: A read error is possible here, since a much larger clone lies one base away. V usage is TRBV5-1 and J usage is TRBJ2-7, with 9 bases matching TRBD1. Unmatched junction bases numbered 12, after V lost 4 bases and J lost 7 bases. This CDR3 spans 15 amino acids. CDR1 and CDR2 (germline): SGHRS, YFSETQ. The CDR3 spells CASSPGTGFYNEQYF. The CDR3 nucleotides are TGCGCCAGCAGCCCCGGGACAGGGTTTTACAATGAGCAGTACTTC.

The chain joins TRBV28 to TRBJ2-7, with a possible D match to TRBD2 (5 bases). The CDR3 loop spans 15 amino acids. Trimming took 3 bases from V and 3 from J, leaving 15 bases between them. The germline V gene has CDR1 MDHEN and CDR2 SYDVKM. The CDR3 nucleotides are TGTGCCAGCAGTTTCATGGCTAGCCTTATCTACGAGCAGTACTTC. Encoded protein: CASSFMASLIYEQYF.

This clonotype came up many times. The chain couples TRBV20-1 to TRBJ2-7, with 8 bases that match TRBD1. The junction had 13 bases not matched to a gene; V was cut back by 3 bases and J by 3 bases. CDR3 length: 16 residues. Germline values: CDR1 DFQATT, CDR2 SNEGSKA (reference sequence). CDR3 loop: CSASPPGGTGDYEQYF. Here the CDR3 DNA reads TGCAGTGCTAGCCCTCCAGGTGGGACAGGTGACTACGAGCAGTACTTC.

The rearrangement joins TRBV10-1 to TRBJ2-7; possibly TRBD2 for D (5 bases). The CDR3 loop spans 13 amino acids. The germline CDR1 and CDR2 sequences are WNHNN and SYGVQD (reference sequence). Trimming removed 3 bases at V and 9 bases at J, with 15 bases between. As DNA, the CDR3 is TGCGCCAGCAGTGAAGGTTCGGGGAACGTGCAGTACTTC. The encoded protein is CASSEGSGNVQYF.

The CDR3 here is CSASRGGNSPLHF. CDR3 bases: TGCAGTGCTAGTAGGGGGGGTAATTCACCCCTCCACTTT. The rearrangement links TRBV20-1 to TRBJ1-6, with D perhaps TRBD1 (6 bases). Deletions cut 3 bases from V and 6 bases from J, with 9 bases between. This CDR3 contains 13 residues. CDR1 DFQATT and CDR2 SNEGSKA come from the germline V gene (reference sequence).

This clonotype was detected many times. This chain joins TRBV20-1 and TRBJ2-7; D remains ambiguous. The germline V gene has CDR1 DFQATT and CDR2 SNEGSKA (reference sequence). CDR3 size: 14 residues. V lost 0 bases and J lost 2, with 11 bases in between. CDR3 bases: TGCAGTGCTAGAGATGTCACAGAAACCTACGAGCAGTACTTC. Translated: CSARDVTETYEQYF.

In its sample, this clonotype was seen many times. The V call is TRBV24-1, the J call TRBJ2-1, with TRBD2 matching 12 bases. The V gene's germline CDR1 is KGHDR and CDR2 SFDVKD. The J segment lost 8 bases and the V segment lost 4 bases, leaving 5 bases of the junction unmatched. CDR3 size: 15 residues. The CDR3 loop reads CATSDFRLAGDEQFF. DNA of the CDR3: TGTGCCACCAGTGACTTTAGACTAGCGGGAGATGAGCAGTTCTTC.

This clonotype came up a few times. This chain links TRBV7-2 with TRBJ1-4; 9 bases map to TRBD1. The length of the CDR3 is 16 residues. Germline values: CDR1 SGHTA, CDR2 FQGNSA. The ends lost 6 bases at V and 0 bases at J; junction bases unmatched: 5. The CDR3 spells CASRQTGGSTNEKLFF. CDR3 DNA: TGTGCCAGCAGACAGACAGGGGGGTCAACTAATGAAAAACTGTTTTTT.

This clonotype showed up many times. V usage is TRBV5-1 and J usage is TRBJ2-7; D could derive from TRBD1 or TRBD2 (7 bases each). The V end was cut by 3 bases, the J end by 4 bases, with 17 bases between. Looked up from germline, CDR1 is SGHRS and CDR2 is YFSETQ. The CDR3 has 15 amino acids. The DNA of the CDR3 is TGCGCCAGCAGCTGGGGCGGCCAGGGGGGGTACGAGCAGTACTTC. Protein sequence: CASSWGGQGGYEQYF.

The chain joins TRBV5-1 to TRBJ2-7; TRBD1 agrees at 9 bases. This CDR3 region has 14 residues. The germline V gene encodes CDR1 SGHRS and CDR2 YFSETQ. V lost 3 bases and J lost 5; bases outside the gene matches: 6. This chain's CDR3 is CASSSGTGPDEQYF. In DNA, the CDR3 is TGCGCCAGCAGCTCCGGGACAGGGCCGGACGAGCAGTACTTC.

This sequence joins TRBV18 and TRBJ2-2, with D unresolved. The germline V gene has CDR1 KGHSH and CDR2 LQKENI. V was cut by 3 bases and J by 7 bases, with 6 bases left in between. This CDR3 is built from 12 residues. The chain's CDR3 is CASSPSDGELFF. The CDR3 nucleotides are TGTGCCAGCTCACCGTCAGACGGGGAGCTGTTTTTT.

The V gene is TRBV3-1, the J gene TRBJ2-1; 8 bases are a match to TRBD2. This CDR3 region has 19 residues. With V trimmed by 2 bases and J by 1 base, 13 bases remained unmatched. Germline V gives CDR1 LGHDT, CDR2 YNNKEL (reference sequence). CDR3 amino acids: CASSQPPACLAGSYNEQFF. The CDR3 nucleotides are TGTGCCAGCAGCCAACCACCCGCCTGCTTAGCGGGATCCTACAATGAGCAGTTCTTC.

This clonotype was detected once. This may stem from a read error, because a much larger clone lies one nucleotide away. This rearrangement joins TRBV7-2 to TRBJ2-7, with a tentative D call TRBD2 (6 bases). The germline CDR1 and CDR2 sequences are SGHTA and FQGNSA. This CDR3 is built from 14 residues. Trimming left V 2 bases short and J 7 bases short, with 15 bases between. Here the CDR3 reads CASSLRSRRDEQYF. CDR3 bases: TGTGCCAGCAGCTTAAGGTCGAGGAGGGATGAGCAGTACTTC.

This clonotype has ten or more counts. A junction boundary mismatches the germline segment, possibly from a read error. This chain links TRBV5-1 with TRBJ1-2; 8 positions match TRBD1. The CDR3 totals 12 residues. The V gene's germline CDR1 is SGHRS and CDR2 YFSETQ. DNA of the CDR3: TGTGCCAGCAGCGGACAGGGCGAGGGCTACACCTTC. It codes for CASSGQGEGYTF. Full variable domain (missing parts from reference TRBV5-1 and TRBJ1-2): KAGVTQTPRYLIKTRGQQVTLSCSPISGHRSVSWYQQTPGQGLQFLFEYFSETQRNKGNFPGRFSGRQFSNSRSEMNVSTLELGDSALYLCASSGQGEGYTFGSGTRLTVV.

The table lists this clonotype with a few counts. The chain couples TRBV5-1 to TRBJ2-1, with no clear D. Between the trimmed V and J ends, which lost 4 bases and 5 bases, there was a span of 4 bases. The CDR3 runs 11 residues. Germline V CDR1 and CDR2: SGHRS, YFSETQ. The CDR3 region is CASSRNNEQFF. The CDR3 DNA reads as TGCGCCAGCAGCAGGAACAATGAGCAGTTCTTC.

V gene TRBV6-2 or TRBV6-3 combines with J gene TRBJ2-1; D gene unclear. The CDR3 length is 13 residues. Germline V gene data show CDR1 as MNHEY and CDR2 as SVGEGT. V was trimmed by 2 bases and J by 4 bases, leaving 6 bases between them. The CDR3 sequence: CASSYTPYNEQFF. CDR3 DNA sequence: TGTGCCAGCAGTTACACCCCATACAATGAGCAGTTCTTC.

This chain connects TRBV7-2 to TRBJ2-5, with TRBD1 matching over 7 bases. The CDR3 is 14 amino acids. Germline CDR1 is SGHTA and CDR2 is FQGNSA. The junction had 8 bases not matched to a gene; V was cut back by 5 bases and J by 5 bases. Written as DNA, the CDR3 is TGTGCCAGCAGCATACAACAGGGGAGTGAGACCCAGTACTTC. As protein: CASSIQQGSETQYF.

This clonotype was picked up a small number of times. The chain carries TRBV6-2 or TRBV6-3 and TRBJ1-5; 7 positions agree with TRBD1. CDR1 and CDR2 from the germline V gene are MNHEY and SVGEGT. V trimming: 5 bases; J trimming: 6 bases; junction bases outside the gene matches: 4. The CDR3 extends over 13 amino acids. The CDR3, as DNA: TGTGCCAGCAGTCCACAGGGGAGTCAGCCCCAGCATTTT. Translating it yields CASSPQGSQPQHF.